This passage covers 16 T cell receptor beta chains from one sample sequenced in a study of blood T cell repertoires in COVID-19. Profiled with immunoSEQ multiplex PCR; TCRdb holds only in-frame clones, not every one. Of under 150,000 clones detected, around 80% appear once; the ten largest clones hold 5.5% to 7%. Sequenced sample: peripheral blood. The source of these receptors is a human donor in a cohort sampled during active COVID-19.

V usage is TRBV6-5 and J usage is TRBJ2-5, with 8 bases that match TRBD1. This CDR3 has 15 residues. Germline trimming cut 5 bases from V and 4 bases from J; bases unmatched to any gene: 9. Germline CDR1 is MNHEY and CDR2 is SVGAGI. The CDR3 is CASSRAPGQVETQYF. DNA of the CDR3: TGTGCCAGCAGTCGAGCGCCGGGACAGGTAGAGACCCAGTACTTC.

The chain is built from TRBV24-1 and TRBJ2-3, with 7 positions matching TRBD1. There are 15 residues in the CDR3. Germline V gene lookup returns CDR1 KGHDR and CDR2 SFDVKD. The trim removed 0 bases at V and 6 bases at J, leaving 5 bases unmatched. The CDR3 DNA sequence: TGTGCCACCAGTGATTTGGACAGGGAAGGGGATACGCAGTATTTT. This encodes CATSDLDREGDTQYF.

This clone was observed a handful of times. The rearrangement joins TRBV4-3 to TRBJ2-1; D perhaps matches TRBD1 (5 bases). The CDR3 has 15 amino acids. V was pared by 1 base and J by 12 bases, with 19 bases between. Per the germline V gene, CDR1 is LGHNA and CDR2 is YSLEER. The CDR3 reads CASSQVFGADGSQFF. The CDR3 coding sequence is TGCGCCAGCAGCCAAGTGTTTGGGGCAGACGGCTCGCAGTTCTTC.

The V and J genes are TRBV6-1 and TRBJ2-3, with D maybe TRBD2 (5 bases). This CDR3 is built from 16 residues. CDR1 is MNHNS, CDR2 SASEGT, per germline. V was trimmed by 2 bases and J by 4 bases, leaving 16 bases between them. CDR3 DNA sequence: TGTGCCAGCAGTGAATATGGACCCTCGGGGTCAGATACGCAGTATTTT. It is translated as CASSEYGPSGSDTQYF.

The chain links TRBV4-2 to TRBJ2-3, with TRBD1 matching 9 bases. V gave up 5 bases and J gave up 6 bases; unmatched junction bases: 15. Looked up from germline, CDR1 is LGHNA and CDR2 is YNFKEQ. The CDR3 is made up of 17 amino acids. CDR3 sequence: CASSTGGGTGPSDTQYF. CDR3 DNA sequence: TGTGCCAGCAGCACCGGCGGTGGGACAGGGCCCTCGGATACGCAGTATTTT.

This clone came up a few times. The gene calls are TRBV4-1 and TRBJ2-1; 11 bases fit TRBD2. V trimming: 5 bases; J trimming: 5 bases; junction bases outside the gene matches: 17. The length of the CDR3 is 19 residues. CDR1 MGHRA and CDR2 YSYEKL come from the germline V gene. The CDR3 nucleotides read TGCGCCAGCAGCTTACGAAGGGTTGGTAGCGGGGGGGCAAACAATGAGCAGTTCTTC. It codes for CASSLRRVGSGGANNEQFF.

This clone turned up a few times. The chain combines TRBV6-6 with TRBJ1-5; D gene ambiguous. V was trimmed by 0 bases and J by 7 bases, leaving 10 bases between them. Looked up from germline, CDR1 is MNHNY and CDR2 is SVGAGI (reference sequence). The CDR3 runs to 14 residues. In DNA form, the CDR3 reads TGTGCCAGCAGTTACTCGTCGGGATACCAGCCCCAGCATTTT. It yields the protein CASSYSSGYQPQHF.

The chain carries TRBV5-4 and TRBJ2-1; weak D call: TRBD1 (6 bases). Germline CDR1 and CDR2: SGHNT and YYREEE (reference sequence). There are 13 residues in the CDR3. V lost 2 bases and J 9 bases, leaving 12 bases between the germline ends. The CDR3 DNA reads TGTGCCAGCAGCTTTAACAGGGAAAGTGAGCAGTTCTTC. It yields the protein CASSFNRESEQFF.

The chain combines TRBV7-2 with TRBJ2-7; 13 nucleotides line up with TRBD2. V dropped 4 bases and J dropped 3; count of bases not matched to a gene: 15. The germline V gene encodes CDR1 SGHTA and CDR2 FQGNSA. The CDR3 totals 19 residues. CDR3 nucleotide sequence: TGTGCCAGCAGCTCGCCCCCCTGGACTAGCGGGGGTCTTAGCTACGAGCAGTACTTC. Protein sequence: CASSSPPWTSGGLSYEQYF.

V and J are TRBV7-9 and TRBJ2-5, with TRBD2 matching 11 bases. Germline values: CDR1 SEHNR, CDR2 FQNEAQ (reference sequence). V trimming: 1 base; J trimming: 2 bases; junction bases outside the gene matches: 9. The CDR3 is 18 residues long. The CDR3: CASSLGAETSGEQETQYF. DNA for the CDR3: TGTGCCAGCAGCTTAGGGGCCGAGACTAGCGGGGAGCAAGAGACCCAGTACTTC.

The chain uses TRBV9 and TRBJ1-2; D is possibly TRBD1 (6 bases). The CDR3 has 15 residues. The germline V and J ends were trimmed by 3 bases and 0 bases, with 12 bases remaining between them. Per germline, CDR1 SGDLS and CDR2 YYNGEE. The CDR3 loop reads CASSGGGPPNYGYTF. In DNA form, the CDR3 reads TGTGCCAGCAGCGGGGGGGGGCCCCCTAACTATGGCTACACCTTC.

The chain employs TRBV30 and TRBJ1-1; D is uncertain. The germline CDR1 and CDR2 sequences are GTSNPN and SVGIG (reference sequence). V was shortened by 5 bases and J by 0 bases, with 7 bases between the two germline ends. There are 12 residues in the CDR3. DNA for the CDR3: TGTGCCTGGTCCCAGATGAACACTGAAGCTTTCTTT. This codes for CAWSQMNTEAFF.

V usage is TRBV9 and J usage is TRBJ1-5; D remains ambiguous. The V gene lost 3 bases and the J gene lost 6 bases, with 22 bases spanning the gap. Looked up from germline, CDR1 is SGDLS and CDR2 is YYNGEE. The CDR3 consists of 17 residues. The CDR3 DNA reads TGTGCCAGCAGCGCCCACCCCGACTCCCCGGCGGGTCAGCCCCAGCATTTT. It encodes CASSAHPDSPAGQPQHF. The full variable domain, completed using reference TRBV9 and TRBJ1-5, is DSGVTQTPKHLITATGQRVTLRCSPRSGDLSVYWYQQSLDQGLQFLIQYYNGEERAKGNILERFSAQQFPDLHSELNLSSLELGDSALYFCASSAHPDSPAGQPQHFGDGTRLSIL.

The chain has TRBV5-6 and TRBJ1-3; 8 nucleotides line up with TRBD1. The CDR3 is 17 residues long. After removal of 4 bases from V and 4 bases from J, the junction contained 13 bases not matched to a gene. Germline CDR1 is SGHDT and CDR2 is YYEEEE. This CDR3 is CASSQPSGTGGGNTIYF. The DNA for the CDR3 is TGTGCCAGCAGCCAGCCGTCTGGGACAGGAGGAGGAAACACCATATATTTT.

Worth noting for this clone: Other DNA sequences in this sample translate to the same CDR3. The chain recombines TRBV20-1 with TRBJ1-1; 7 bases map to TRBD1. CDR1 is DFQATT and CDR2 is SNEGSKA in the germline V gene (reference sequence). This CDR3 region has 11 residues. The ends lost 6 bases at V and 5 bases at J; junction bases unmatched: 3. The CDR3: CSATGDTEAFF. In DNA, the CDR3 is TGCAGTGCCACAGGGGATACTGAAGCTTTCTTT.

The gene calls are TRBV4-1 and TRBJ2-2; the D gene is possibly TRBD2 (5 bases). CDR3 size: 15 residues. V was trimmed by 0 bases and J by 6 bases, leaving 11 bases between them. The germline V gene has CDR1 MGHRA and CDR2 YSYEKL. CDR3 residues: CASSQDLRVSGELFF. CDR3 nucleotide sequence: TGCGCCAGCAGCCAAGATCTGCGGGTCTCCGGGGAGCTGTTTTTT.